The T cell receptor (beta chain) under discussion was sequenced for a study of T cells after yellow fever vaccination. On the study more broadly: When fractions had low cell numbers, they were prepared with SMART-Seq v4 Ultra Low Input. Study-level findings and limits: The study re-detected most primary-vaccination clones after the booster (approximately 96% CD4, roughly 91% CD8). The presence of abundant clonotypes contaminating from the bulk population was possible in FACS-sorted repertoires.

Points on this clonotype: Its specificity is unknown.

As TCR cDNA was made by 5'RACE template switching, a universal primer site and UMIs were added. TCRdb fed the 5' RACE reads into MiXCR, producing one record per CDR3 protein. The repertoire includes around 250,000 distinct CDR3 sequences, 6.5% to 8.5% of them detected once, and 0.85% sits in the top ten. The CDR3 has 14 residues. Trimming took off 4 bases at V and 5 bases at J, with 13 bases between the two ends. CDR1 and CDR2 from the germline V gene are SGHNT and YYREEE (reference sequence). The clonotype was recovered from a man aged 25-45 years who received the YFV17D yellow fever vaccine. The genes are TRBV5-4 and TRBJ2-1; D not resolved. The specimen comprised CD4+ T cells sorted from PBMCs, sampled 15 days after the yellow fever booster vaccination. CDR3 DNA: TGTGCCAGCAGCGTCAAAAGAGGCGACAATGAGCAGTTCTTC. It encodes CASSVKRGDNEQFF.